The 10 T cell receptor beta chains below come from one sample, sequenced in a study of T cell repertoires in cytomegalovirus infection. TCRdb called the reads again in MiXCR, with one record for every CDR3 protein. The table includes fewer than 550,000 distinct CDR3 sequences, approximately 25% detected once. The material sequenced was PBMCs. The receptors derive from a human donor in good health (CMV status not recorded). Some clones in this sample may be carry-over from other donors' samples.

This clonotype was detected only a few times. The rearrangement uses TRBV5-1 and TRBJ2-1; 16 nucleotides align to TRBD2. The CDR3 is made up of 19 amino acids. V lost 4 bases to trimming and J lost 10 bases; unmatched junction nucleotides: 17. Germline V CDR1 and CDR2: SGHRS, YFSETQ. Written as DNA, the CDR3 is TGCGCCAGCAGCGTAACCGGGACTAGCGGGAGGGCCGGGTTTGAGGAGCAGTTCTTC. Its protein is CASSVTGTSGRAGFEEQFF.

The chain links TRBV29-1 to TRBJ2-7, with TRBD1 matching 7 bases. V trimming: 5 bases; J trimming: 0 bases; junction bases outside the gene matches: 1. The CDR3 consists of 12 residues. Germline V lookup: CDR1 SQVTM, CDR2 ANQGSEA. CDR3 protein: CSVSGGSYEQYF. The CDR3 nucleotides read TGCAGCGTTTCAGGGGGCTCCTACGAGCAGTACTTC.

This clonotype was observed many times. The chain carries TRBV7-2 and TRBJ2-1; no clear D gene. The CDR3 runs 14 residues. V was pared by 1 base and J by 9 bases, with 13 bases between. The germline CDR1 and CDR2 sequences are SGHTA and FQGNSA. Here the CDR3 reads CASSLDILNGEQFF. For the CDR3, the DNA is TGTGCCAGCAGCTTAGATATCTTAAACGGTGAGCAGTTCTTC.

This clonotype was seen repeatedly, ten times or more. This chain uses TRBV7-8 with TRBJ1-3; D not resolved. V was shortened by 1 base and J by 0 bases, with 13 bases between the two germline ends. Germline V gene data show CDR1 as SGHVS and CDR2 as FQNEAQ. The CDR3 length is 17 residues. CDR3 region: CASSLVPSLLSGNTIYF. The DNA of the CDR3 is TGTGCCAGCAGCTTAGTCCCCAGCCTCCTCTCTGGAAACACCATATATTTT.

This chain uses TRBV19 with TRBJ1-2; possibly TRBD1 for D (6 bases). The CDR3 is 13 amino acids. Germline CDR1 reads LNHDA; CDR2 reads SQIVND (reference sequence). V was cut by 6 bases and J by 6 bases, with 14 bases left in between. The CDR3 DNA reads as TGTGCCAGTAGACCCATACAGGGTGATGGCTACACCTTC. Amino acids: CASRPIQGDGYTF.

This clonotype has at least ten counts. CDR3 sequence reads: CASSPTHLSTDTQYF. CDR3 bases: TGTGCCAGCAGCCCTACCCACCTGAGCACAGATACGCAGTATTTT. The chain couples TRBV7-3 to TRBJ2-3; the D is unclear. This CDR3 comprises 15 residues. The germline CDR1 and CDR2 sequences are SGHTA and FQGTGA. Trimming cost V 5 bases and J 0 bases, with 12 bases left between them.

In its sample, this clonotype was seen once. The CDR3 is CASRSGTGTSGELFF. As DNA, the CDR3 is TGTGCCAGCAGGTCCGGGACAGGGACCAGCGGGGAGCTGTTTTTT. The chain recombines TRBV12-3 or TRBV12-4 with TRBJ2-2, with 9 bases identical to TRBD1. The CDR3 has 15 amino acids. After removal of 6 bases from V and 7 bases from J, the junction contained 9 bases not matched to a gene.

This clonotype was seen repeatedly, ten times or more. The chain links TRBV7-2 to TRBJ2-5; D remains ambiguous. The V end was cut by 5 bases, the J end by 3 bases, with 16 bases between. Germline V CDR1 and CDR2: SGHTA, FQGNSA. There are 15 residues in the CDR3. The CDR3 DNA reads TGTGCCAGCAGCCCCTCTCTGGGCAGAAAAGAGACCCAGTACTTC. Translated: CASSPSLGRKETQYF.

V and J are TRBV7-9 and TRBJ2-5, with D uncertain. Trimming removed 0 bases at V and 10 bases at J, with 9 bases between. The CDR3 consists of 12 residues. Germline V gives CDR1 SEHNR, CDR2 FQNEAQ (reference sequence). CDR3 nucleotides: TGTGCCAGCAGCTTAGCGAGGCGGCTCCAGTACTTC. Amino acid sequence: CASSLARRLQYF. Together with reference TRBV7-9 and TRBJ2-5, the CDR3 gives the full variable domain: DTGVSQNPRHKITKRGQNVTFRCDPISEHNRLYWYRQTLGQGPEFLTYFQNEAQLEKSRLLSDRFSAERPKGSFSTLEIQRTEQGDSAMYLCASSLARRLQYFGPGTRLLVL.

V and J are TRBV5-4 and TRBJ2-3; the D is unclear. V was shortened by 3 bases and J by 0 bases, with 11 bases between the two germline ends. The CDR3 has 15 amino acids. Germline V lookup: CDR1 SGHNT, CDR2 YYREEE (reference sequence). CDR3 coding DNA: TGTGCCAGCAGCTCGATCACATCTAGCACAGATACGCAGTATTTT. Amino acids: CASSSITSSTDTQYF.